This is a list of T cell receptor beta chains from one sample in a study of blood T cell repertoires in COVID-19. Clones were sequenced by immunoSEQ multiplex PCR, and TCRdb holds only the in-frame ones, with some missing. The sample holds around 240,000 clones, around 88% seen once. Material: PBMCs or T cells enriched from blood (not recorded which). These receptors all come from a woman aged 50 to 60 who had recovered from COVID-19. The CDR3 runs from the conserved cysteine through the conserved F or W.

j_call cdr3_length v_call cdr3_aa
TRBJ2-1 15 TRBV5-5 CASSLSGGSYNEQFF
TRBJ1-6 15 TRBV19 CASSTVGQGDSPLHF
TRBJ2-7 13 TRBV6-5 CASGDRGLTEQYF
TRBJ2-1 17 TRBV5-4 CASSVGLAASSYNEQFF
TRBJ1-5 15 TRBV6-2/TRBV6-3 CASSYGSYSNQPQHF
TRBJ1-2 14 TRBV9 CASSVGWGRYGYTF
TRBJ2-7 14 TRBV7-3 CASSLASGRYEQYF
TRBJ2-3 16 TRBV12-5 CASGSSQVLSTDTQYF
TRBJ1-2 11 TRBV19 CAGHRGDGYTF
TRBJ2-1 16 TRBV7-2 CASSLVLGAGYNEQFF
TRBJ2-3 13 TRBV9 CASSLTAGDTQYF
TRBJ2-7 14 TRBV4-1 CASSHGQFSYEQYF
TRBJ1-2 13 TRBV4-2 CASSQGANYGYTF
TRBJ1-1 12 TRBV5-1 CASGDREGEAFF
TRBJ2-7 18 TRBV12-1 CASSFGKGLRRGEYEQYF
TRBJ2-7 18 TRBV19 CASSLRGLAGGASYEQYF
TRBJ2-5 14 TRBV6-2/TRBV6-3 CASSYGHMTRTQYF
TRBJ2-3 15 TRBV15 CATSRDGTTTDTQYF
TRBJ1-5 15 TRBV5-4 CASSFQGAGNQPQHF
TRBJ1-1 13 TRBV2 CASRELSRSEAFF
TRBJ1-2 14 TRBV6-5 CASSYGGTVYGYTF
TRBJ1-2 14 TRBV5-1 CASSPGHSEEGYTF
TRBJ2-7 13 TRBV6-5 CASRPRTAIQPYF
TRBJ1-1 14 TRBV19 CASSSHGQENEAFF
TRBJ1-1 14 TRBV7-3 CASRSDRDVAEAFF
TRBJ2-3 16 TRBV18 CASSPFMSSGGDTQYF
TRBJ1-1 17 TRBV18 CASSPSPPGLLNTEAFF
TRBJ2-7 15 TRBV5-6 CASSLNRGSSYEQYF
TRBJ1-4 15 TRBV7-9 CASSLSMTPNEKLFF
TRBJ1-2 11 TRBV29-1 CSVEFRAGYTF
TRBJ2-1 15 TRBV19 CASSPRGDRYNEQFF
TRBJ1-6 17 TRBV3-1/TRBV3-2 CASSQEVPGRANSPLHF
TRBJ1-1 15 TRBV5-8 CASSLDRGLNTEAFF
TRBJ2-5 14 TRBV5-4 CASSPGEGTGTQYF
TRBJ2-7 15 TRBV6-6 CASSYDGDNSYEQYF
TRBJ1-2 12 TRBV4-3 CASSPGTGGYTF